The next 5 T cell receptor beta chains were all read from a single sample in a study of blood T cells in healthy people across ages. The second PCR ran about 6 to 12 cycles with a sample-barcoded 5' primer and J-beta primers. Using its own MiXCR run on the 5' RACE reads, TCRdb lists one record per CDR3 protein. The data contain about 1 million distinct CDR3 sequences, 35% to 50% of them singletons. Sequencing was done on a sample of blood. All receptors come from an older woman in good health.

This chain links TRBV20-1 with TRBJ2-7; tentatively, D is TRBD2 (7 bases). The better agreement between TRBJ2-5 and the DNA end casts doubt on the J call. Germline-derived CDR1 and CDR2 are DFQATT and SNEGSKA (reference sequence). This CDR3 comprises 14 residues. CDR3 region: CSASTVRGAETQYF. For the CDR3, the DNA is TGCAGTGCTAGTACTGTTCGGGGGGCAGAGACCCAGTACTTC.

This clonotype was detected a few times. The chain carries TRBV15 and TRBJ1-5; D remains ambiguous. The CDR3 has 15 amino acids. In germline, CDR1 is LNHNV, CDR2 YYDKDF (reference sequence). V dropped 6 bases and J dropped 0 bases, with 12 bases sitting between them. The CDR3 is CATSSFGDSNQPQHF. The CDR3 coding sequence is TGTGCCACCAGTTCTTTCGGAGATAGCAATCAGCCCCAGCATTTT.

As to this clonotype: A much larger clone sits a single nucleotide away, making a read error possible. The chain uses TRBV20-1 and TRBJ2-5, with D perhaps assigned TRBD1 or TRBD2 (5 bases each). The germline V gene has CDR1 DFQATT and CDR2 SNEGSKA (reference sequence). V dropped 2 bases and J dropped 7 bases, with 17 bases sitting between them. There are 14 residues in the CDR3. The CDR3 DNA reads as TGCAGTGCTAGAACGGGACCAGGAGTCGGGACCCAGTACTTC. Translated, it gives CSARTGPGVGTQYF.

This clonotype showed up just a few times. The rearrangement joins TRBV27 to TRBJ2-7; D is uncertain. Trimming stripped 5 bases from V and 1 base from J, with 15 bases between. This CDR3 is 15 amino acids long. Germline V gene data show CDR1 as MNHEY and CDR2 as SMNVEV (reference sequence). The chain's CDR3 is CASSPSPDPSYEQYF. DNA of the CDR3: TGTGCCAGCAGTCCCTCCCCGGACCCATCCTACGAGCAGTACTTC.

This rearrangement joins TRBV27 to TRBJ2-3, with D hard to call. CDR1 and CDR2 from the germline V gene are MNHEY and SMNVEV (reference sequence). V was cut by 4 bases and J by 2 bases, with 7 bases left in between. CDR3 length: 13 amino acids. The CDR3 coding sequence is TGTGCCAGCAGTTGGTCCTTCACAGATACGCAGTATTTT. It translates to CASSWSFTDTQYF.